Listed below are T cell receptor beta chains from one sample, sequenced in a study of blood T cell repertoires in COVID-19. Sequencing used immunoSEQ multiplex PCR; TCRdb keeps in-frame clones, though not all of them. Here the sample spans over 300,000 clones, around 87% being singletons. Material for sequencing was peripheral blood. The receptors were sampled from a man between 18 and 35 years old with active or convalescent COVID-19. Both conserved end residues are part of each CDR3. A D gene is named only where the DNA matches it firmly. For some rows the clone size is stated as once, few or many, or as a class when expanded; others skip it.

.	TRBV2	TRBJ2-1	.	TGTGCCAGCAGTGAAGGGACTCGCTACAATGAGCAGTTCTTC	CASSEGTRYNEQFF
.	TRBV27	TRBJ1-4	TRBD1	TGTGCCAGCAGTTTATACAGGGGTAATGAAAAACTGTTTTTT	CASSLYRGNEKLFF
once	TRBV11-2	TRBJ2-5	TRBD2	TGTGCCAGCAGCCGGGGGACCGGCGGGGGGACCCAGTACTTC	CASSRGTGGGTQYF
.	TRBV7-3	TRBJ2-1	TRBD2	TGTGCCAGCAGTACACTAGCGGGCAGCTCCTACAATGAGCAGTTCTTC	CASSTLAGSSYNEQFF
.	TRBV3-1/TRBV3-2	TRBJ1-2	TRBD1	TGTGCCAGCAGCCAGAAACTGACAGGGGTGAGCTATGGCTACACCTTC	CASSQKLTGVSYGYTF
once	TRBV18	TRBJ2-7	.	TGTGCCAGCTCACCGATACCACAGGGAGTCAACTACGAGCAGTACTTC	CASSPIPQGVNYEQYF
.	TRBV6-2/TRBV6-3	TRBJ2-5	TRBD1	TGTGCCAGCAGTTACCGAGGACAGGGTGGGGAGACCCAGTACTTC	CASSYRGQGGETQYF
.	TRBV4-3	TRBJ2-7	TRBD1	TGCGCCAGCAGCCAAGTCGGACAGGGGATTCCCTACGAGCAGTACTTC	CASSQVGQGIPYEQYF
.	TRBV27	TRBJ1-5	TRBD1	TGTGCCAGCAGTCCAACGACAGGGGGATCGAATCAGCCCCAGCATTTT	CASSPTTGGSNQPQHF
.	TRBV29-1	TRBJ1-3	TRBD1	TGCAGCGTTGCAGGGACAGGGACAGGAAACACCATATATTTT	CSVAGTGTGNTIYF
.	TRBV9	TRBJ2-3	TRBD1	TGTGCCAGCAGCCCCCACGGGGACAGGGAACCCAAAACAGATACGCAGTATTTT	CASSPHGDREPKTDTQYF
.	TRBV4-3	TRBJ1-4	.	TGCGCCAGCAGCCAAGACAGAGGGTTCAATGAAAAACTGTTTTTT	CASSQDRGFNEKLFF
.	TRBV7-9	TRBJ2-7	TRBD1	TGTGCCACAATGGGACAGACCTACGAGCAGTACTTC	CATMGQTYEQYF
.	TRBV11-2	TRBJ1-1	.	TGTGCCAGCAGCTTTTTTCAGACTGTAAGCGCTTTCTTT	CASSFFQTVSAFF
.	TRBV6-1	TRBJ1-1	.	TGTGCCAGCAGTGAGACAGGCGAACTGAACACTGAAGCTTTCTTT	CASSETGELNTEAFF
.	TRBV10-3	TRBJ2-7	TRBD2	TGTGCCATCAGTGAAAAACTAGCGGCCTCCTACGAGCAGTACTTC	CAISEKLAASYEQYF
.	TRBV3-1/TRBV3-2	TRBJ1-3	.	TGTGCCAGCAGCCAAGAAAGCCGGGTCGCTGGAAACACCATATATTTT	CASSQESRVAGNTIYF
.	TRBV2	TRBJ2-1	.	TGTGCCAGCAGACCCAGTTCGGGTTCCGATGAGCAGTTCTTC	CASRPSSGSDEQFF
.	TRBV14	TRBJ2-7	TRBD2	TGTGCCACCTCTAGCGGGTCCTCCTACGAGCAGTACTTC	CATSSGSSYEQYF
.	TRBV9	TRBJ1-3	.	TGTGCCAGCAGCGTAAGAGACGGCAGCGCCGGAAACACCATATATTTT	CASSVRDGSAGNTIYF
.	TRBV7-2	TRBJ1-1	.	TGTGCCAGCTCCCGGGTCAGAAACACTGAAGCTTTCTTT	CASSRVRNTEAFF
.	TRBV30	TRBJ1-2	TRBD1	TGTGCCTGGGTCCCGGGACAGGGCTATGGCTACACCTTC	CAWVPGQGYGYTF
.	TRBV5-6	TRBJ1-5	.	TGTGCCAGCAGCTTAGGGGCACTGAGCAATCAGCCCCAGCATTTT	CASSLGALSNQPQHF
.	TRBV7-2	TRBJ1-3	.	TGTGCCAGCAGCCGGTACACACAGAGCTCTGGAAACACCATATATTTT	CASSRYTQSSGNTIYF
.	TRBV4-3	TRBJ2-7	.	TGCGCCAGCAGCCAAGTTACAGGCTCCTACGAGCAGTACTTC	CASSQVTGSYEQYF
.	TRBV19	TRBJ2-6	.	TGTGCCAGTAGTCTTGAGTCTGGGGCCAACGTGCTGACTTTC	CASSLESGANVLTF
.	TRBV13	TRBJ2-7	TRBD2	TGTGCCAGCAGCCCCCGGCTAGCGGGGGGGGCCTACGAGCAGTACTTC	CASSPRLAGGAYEQYF
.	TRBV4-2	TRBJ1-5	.	TGTGCCAGCAGCCAAGATCCAGATCAGCCCCAGCATTTT	CASSQDPDQPQHF
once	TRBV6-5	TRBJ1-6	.	TGTGCCAGCCGGGATGGCCAGGTCGAGAATTCACCCCTCCACTTT	CASRDGQVENSPLHF
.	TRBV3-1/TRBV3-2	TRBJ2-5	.	TGTGCCAGCAGCCCCTCTGGGCGGGCGAACGGGGAGACCCAGTACTTC	CASSPSGRANGETQYF
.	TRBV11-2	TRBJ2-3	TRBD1	TGTGCCAGCAGCCTTCAGGACAGGGGTAAAGATACGCAGTATTTT	CASSLQDRGKDTQYF
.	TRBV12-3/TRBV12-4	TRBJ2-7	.	TGTGCCAGCAGTTTTGCGATCTCCTACGAGCAGTACTTC	CASSFAISYEQYF
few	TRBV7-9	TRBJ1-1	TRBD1	TGTGCCAGCAGCCTACGACAGGGAGCGGATGAAGCTTTCTTT	CASSLRQGADEAFF
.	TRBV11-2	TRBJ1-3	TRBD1	TGTGCCAGCAGGACTACAGGGGTATTGGCTGGAAACACCATATATTTT	CASRTTGVLAGNTIYF